The 20 T cell receptor beta chains below were found in one sample sequenced in a study of blood T cell repertoires in COVID-19. The assay was immunoSEQ multiplex PCR, and TCRdb's table has in-frame clones only and misses some. The sample has some 260,000 clones, 70% to 90% seen once. Sequences were obtained from PBMCs or T cells enriched from blood (not recorded which). The receptors were gathered from a man between 40 and 49 years old who had recovered from COVID-19.

V gene TRBV2 combines with J gene TRBJ1-1, with a possible D match to TRBD1 (6 bases). The CDR3 extends over 14 amino acids. From germline, CDR1 is SNHLY and CDR2 FYNNEI. V lost 6 bases, J lost 1 base, and 12 bases lay in between. CDR3 amino acids: CASRARTENTEAFF. The DNA of the CDR3 is TGTGCCAGCAGGGCCCGGACAGAGAACACTGAAGCTTTCTTT.

The chain joins TRBV5-1 to TRBJ1-3, with unresolved D. This CDR3 is built from 15 residues. Germline V gene data show CDR1 as SGHRS and CDR2 as YFSETQ. Trimming pared 4 bases from V and 1 base from J, leaving 12 bases between. The CDR3 DNA follows: TGCGCCAGCAGCCTCCAAACGGGGTCTGGAAACACCATATATTTT. This encodes CASSLQTGSGNTIYF.

Comments on this clone: The sample has other DNA sequences that encode this CDR3 too. J is TRBJ2-5 and V is TRBV5-6; TRBD2 aligns across 7 bases. The CDR3 covers 14 residues. V was pared by 0 bases and J by 5 bases, with 4 bases of the junction left unmatched. Germline values: CDR1 SGHDT, CDR2 YYEEEE. CDR3 DNA: TGTGCCAGCAGCTTGGGCCAGGGAGGGGAGACCCAGTACTTC. This translates into CASSLGQGGETQYF.

J is TRBJ1-4 and V is TRBV12-5; 7 positions match TRBD1. The CDR3 is 16 residues long. Germline CDR1 is LGHNT and CDR2 is FRNRAP. The ends lost 4 bases at V and 0 bases at J; junction bases unmatched: 5. The CDR3 protein is CASGSPGGTTNEKLFF. The DNA for the CDR3 is TGTGCTAGTGGTTCCCCAGGGGGAACAACTAATGAAAAACTGTTTTTT.

The genes are TRBV19 and TRBJ2-1, with 9 bases matching TRBD2. Germline-derived CDR1 and CDR2 are LNHDA and SQIVND (reference sequence). Unmatched junction bases numbered 8, after V lost 7 bases and J lost 7 bases. This CDR3 has 14 residues. The CDR3 nucleotides are TGTGCCAGTACCCCCTCGGGACTAGCAAATGAGCAGTTCTTC. It translates to CASTPSGLANEQFF.

This chain connects TRBV14 to TRBJ1-1; D is undetermined. The germline gives CDR1 SGHDN, CDR2 FVKESK. This CDR3 comprises 14 residues. Between the trimmed V and J ends, which lost 4 bases and 8 bases, there was a span of 17 bases. The CDR3 DNA reads as TGTGCCAGCAGCCCAAGATCATCTCGTAGAGAAGCTTTCTTT. Its protein product is CASSPRSSRREAFF.

The chain has TRBV5-5 and TRBJ2-7, with a weak D call TRBD2 (5 bases). Germline lookup yields CDR1 SGHKS and CDR2 YYEKEE (reference sequence). The CDR3 loop spans 13 amino acids. Between the trimmed V and J ends, which lost 4 bases and 5 bases, there was a span of 13 bases. The CDR3 sequence is CASSATGFHEQYF. The CDR3 DNA follows: TGTGCCAGCAGCGCGACGGGATTTCACGAGCAGTACTTC.

The chain carries TRBV30 and TRBJ1-3; D might be TRBD1 (6 bases). In germline, CDR1 is GTSNPN, CDR2 SVGIG (reference sequence). The length of the CDR3 is 15 residues. Between the trimmed V and J ends, which lost 2 bases and 2 bases, there was a span of 13 bases. CDR3 protein: CAWSFDRRTGNTIYF. CDR3 nucleotide sequence: TGTGCCTGGAGTTTTGACAGGAGAACTGGAAACACCATATATTTT.

The chain is built from TRBV9 and TRBJ2-1, with D perhaps matching TRBD2 (6 bases). The V gene lost 4 bases and the J gene lost 0 bases, with 11 bases spanning the gap. Germline V lookup: CDR1 SGDLS, CDR2 YYNGEE. The CDR3 is made up of 15 amino acids. In DNA, the CDR3 is TGTGCCAGCAGCCAGGACGGGAGCTCCTACAATGAGCAGTTCTTC. Translation: CASSQDGSSYNEQFF.

The chain employs TRBV5-1 and TRBJ2-1; 9 bases map to TRBD2. The CDR3 totals 16 residues. The junction had 15 bases not matched to a gene; V was cut back by 5 bases and J by 9 bases. Germline V gene lookup returns CDR1 SGHRS and CDR2 YFSETQ. CDR3 region: CASSPGDAGGYGEQFF. In nucleotides, the CDR3 is TGCGCCAGCAGTCCGGGGGACGCGGGAGGGTATGGTGAGCAGTTCTTC.

The rearrangement links TRBV3-1 (or the pseudogene TRBV3-2) to TRBJ1-3; TRBD1 agrees at 7 bases. CDR3 length: 15 residues. Trimming took 5 bases from V and 0 from J; bases not matched to a gene: 4. The germline V gene has CDR1 LGHDT and CDR2 YNNKEL (reference sequence). The CDR3 here is CASSSWTGSGNTIYF. The CDR3 DNA is TGTGCCAGCAGCTCCTGGACAGGCTCTGGAAACACCATATATTTT.

This clone occurred once. This chain joins TRBV28 and TRBJ2-3; no reliable D call. The CDR3 loop spans 10 amino acids. Per germline, CDR1 MDHEN and CDR2 SYDVKM. Trimming stripped 11 bases from V and 5 bases from J, with 8 bases between. CDR3 region: CAGQVDTQYF. The DNA of the CDR3 is TGTGCCGGTCAGGTAGATACGCAGTATTTT.

The V call is TRBV7-9, the J call TRBJ1-1, with 7 bases that match TRBD1. Germline-derived CDR1 and CDR2 are SEHNR and FQNEAQ (reference sequence). V was clipped by 2 bases and J by 0 bases; unmatched bases: 6. The CDR3 is 16 amino acids. The CDR3 spells CASSLKPGQLNTEAFF. The CDR3 coding sequence is TGTGCCAGCAGCTTAAAGCCGGGACAGCTGAACACTGAAGCTTTCTTT.

In its sample, this clone was seen many times. The CDR3: CASRDRVYEQYF. The CDR3, as DNA: TGTGCCAGCAGGGACAGGGTCTACGAGCAGTACTTC. The chain couples TRBV6-5 to TRBJ2-7; 8 nucleotides line up with TRBD1. V shed 6 bases and J 3 bases; nucleotides not matched to a gene: 1. The CDR3 is made up of 12 amino acids. Germline lookup yields CDR1 MNHEY and CDR2 SVGAGI.

This chain links TRBV18 with TRBJ2-7; 7 positions match TRBD1. This CDR3 is built from 14 residues. The ends lost 2 bases at V and 6 bases at J; junction bases unmatched: 7. CDR1 and CDR2 (germline): KGHSH, LQKENI. In DNA, the CDR3 is TGTGCCAGCTCACCAAACGGGGACAGCCGCGAGCAGTACTTC. Protein sequence: CASSPNGDSREQYF.

The chain joins TRBV19 to TRBJ1-5; 9 nucleotides agree with TRBD1. Germline V gene data show CDR1 as LNHDA and CDR2 as SQIVND (reference sequence). V dropped 5 bases and J dropped 2; count of bases not matched to a gene: 16. There are 19 residues in the CDR3. The CDR3 DNA follows: TGTGCCAGTAGTCCAGTGGGGACAGGGATGGTAATCGGCAATCAGCCCCAGCATTTT. Protein product: CASSPVGTGMVIGNQPQHF.

V and J are TRBV12-5 and TRBJ2-5; tentatively, D is TRBD2 (6 bases). The germline V and J ends were trimmed by 5 bases and 4 bases, with 17 bases remaining between them. Germline assignment: CDR1 LGHNT and CDR2 FRNRAP. The CDR3 length is 15 residues. The CDR3 DNA reads TGTGCTAGTGGTGTCGGAGACCTCGGGGGAGAGACCCAGTACTTC. Its protein product is CASGVGDLGGETQYF.

This chain links TRBV30 with TRBJ2-7; maybe TRBD2 (5 bases). CDR3 length: 12 residues. Germline V gene sequence: CDR1 GTSNPN, CDR2 SVGIG (reference sequence). The V and J ends lost 5 bases and 4 bases respectively, with 12 bases between them. CDR3 sequence: CAWEGGTYEQYF. The CDR3 DNA reads TGTGCCTGGGAAGGAGGAACTTACGAGCAGTACTTC.

V is TRBV29-1 and J is TRBJ1-1; 8 bases align to TRBD1. With V trimmed by 6 bases and J by 5 bases, 11 bases remained unmatched. The CDR3 length is 14 residues. CDR1 is SQVTM, CDR2 ANQGSEA, per germline. CDR3 DNA: TGCAGCGTCAAGACAGGGGCCGTTCGAACTGAAGCTTTCTTT. Its protein is CSVKTGAVRTEAFF.

This chain joins TRBV7-2 and TRBJ1-2, with a weak D call TRBD1 (5 bases). The CDR3 loop spans 14 amino acids. CDR1 is SGHTA, CDR2 FQGNSA, per germline. V dropped 1 base and J dropped 8 bases, with 14 bases sitting between them. CDR3 bases: TGTGCCAGCAGCTTAGTGATTGAACAGGACGGCTACACCTTC. As protein: CASSLVIEQDGYTF.